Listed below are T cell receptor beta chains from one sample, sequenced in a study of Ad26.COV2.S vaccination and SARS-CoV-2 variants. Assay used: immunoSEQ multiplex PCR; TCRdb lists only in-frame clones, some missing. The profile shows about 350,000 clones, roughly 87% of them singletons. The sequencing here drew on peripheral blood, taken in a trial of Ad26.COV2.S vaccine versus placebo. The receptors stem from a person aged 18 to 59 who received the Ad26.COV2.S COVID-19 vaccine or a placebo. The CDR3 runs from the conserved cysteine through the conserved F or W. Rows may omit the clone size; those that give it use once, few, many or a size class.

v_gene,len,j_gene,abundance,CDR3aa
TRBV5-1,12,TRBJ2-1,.,CASSSGGNEQFF
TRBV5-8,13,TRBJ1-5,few,CASSRGPGQPQHF
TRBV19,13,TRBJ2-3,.,CASSGGKGDTQYF
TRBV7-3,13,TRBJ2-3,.,CASSLEGAKRQYF
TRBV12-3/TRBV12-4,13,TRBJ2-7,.,CASRQGTYYEQYF
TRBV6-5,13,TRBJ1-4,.,CASSGTGNEKLFF
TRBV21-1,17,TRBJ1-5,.,CASSKVSQPPTDQPQHF
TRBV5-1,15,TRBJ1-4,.,CASSPGLVANEKLFF
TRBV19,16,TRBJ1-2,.,CASSIPTSTGNYGYTF
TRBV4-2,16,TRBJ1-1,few,CASSQLPERENTEAFF
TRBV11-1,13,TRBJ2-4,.,CASSSGAKNIQYF
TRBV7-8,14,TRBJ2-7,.,CASSSRDVNYEQYF
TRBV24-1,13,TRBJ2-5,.,CATSDGASETQYF
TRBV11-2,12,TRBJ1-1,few,CASSLVRTEAFF
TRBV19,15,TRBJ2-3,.,CASSIATASTDTQYF
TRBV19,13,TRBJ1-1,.,CASSIGLSTEAFF
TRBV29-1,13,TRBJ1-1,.,CSVARTDESEAFF
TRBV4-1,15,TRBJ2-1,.,CASSQSGTLNNEQFF
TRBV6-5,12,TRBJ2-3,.,CAKGQDTDTQYF
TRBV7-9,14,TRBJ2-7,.,CASSLGGAFNEQYF
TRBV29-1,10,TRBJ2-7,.,CSGVSNEQYF
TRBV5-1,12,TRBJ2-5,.,CASRWTGETQYF
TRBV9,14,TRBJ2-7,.,CASSVGTRSGEQYF
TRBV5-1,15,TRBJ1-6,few,CASSRNTGGNSPLHF
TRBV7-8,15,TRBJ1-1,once,CASNLVAGRATEAFF
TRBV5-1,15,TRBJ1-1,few,CASSLRGEGDTEAFF
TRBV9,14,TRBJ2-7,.,CASSVGQGSLEQYF
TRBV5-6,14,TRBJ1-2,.,CASSLATGLYGYTF
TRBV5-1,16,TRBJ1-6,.,CASSLTGAGADSPLHF
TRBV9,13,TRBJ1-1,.,CASSVIQNTEAFF
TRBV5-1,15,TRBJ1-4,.,CASSLGRATNEKLFF
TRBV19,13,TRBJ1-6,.,CASRTDFWSPLHF
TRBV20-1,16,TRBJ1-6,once,CSASEFGTGKYSPLHF
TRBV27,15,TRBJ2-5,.,CASSLWITGQETQYF
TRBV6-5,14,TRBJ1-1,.,CASSYSGGNTEAFF
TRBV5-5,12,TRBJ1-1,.,CASSRQYTEAFF
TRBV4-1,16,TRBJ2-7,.,CASSQVWGGGAYEQYF
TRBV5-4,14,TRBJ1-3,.,CASSLFGSGNTIYF
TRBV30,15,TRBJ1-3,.,CAWRRPGLSGNTIYF
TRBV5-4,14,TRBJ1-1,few,CASSLEDRETEAFF
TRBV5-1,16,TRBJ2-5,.,CASSLSSGGAGETQYF
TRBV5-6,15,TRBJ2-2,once,CASSFWGGGTGELFF
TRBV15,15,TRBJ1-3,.,CATSSPGSSGNTIYF
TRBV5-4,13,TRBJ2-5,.,CASNFGRGETQYF
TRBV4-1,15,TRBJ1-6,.,CASSQAQGNFSPLHF
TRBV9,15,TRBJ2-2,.,CASSVSTANTGELFF